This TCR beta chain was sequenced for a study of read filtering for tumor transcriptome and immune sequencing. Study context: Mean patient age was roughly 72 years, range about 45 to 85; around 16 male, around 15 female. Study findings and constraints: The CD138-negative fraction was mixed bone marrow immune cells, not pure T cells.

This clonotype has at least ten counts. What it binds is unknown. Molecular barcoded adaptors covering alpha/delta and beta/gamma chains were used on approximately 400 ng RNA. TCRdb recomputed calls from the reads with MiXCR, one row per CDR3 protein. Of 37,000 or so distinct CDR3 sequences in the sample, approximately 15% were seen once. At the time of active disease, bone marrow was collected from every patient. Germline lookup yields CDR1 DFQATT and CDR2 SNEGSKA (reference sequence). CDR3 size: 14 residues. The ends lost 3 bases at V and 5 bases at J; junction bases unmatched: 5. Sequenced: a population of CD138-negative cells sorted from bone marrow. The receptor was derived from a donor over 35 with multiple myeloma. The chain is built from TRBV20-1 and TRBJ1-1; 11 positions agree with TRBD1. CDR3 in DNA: TGCAGTGCTAGTATGGGGACAGGGGGGACTGAAGCTTTCTTT. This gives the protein CSASMGTGGTEAFF.